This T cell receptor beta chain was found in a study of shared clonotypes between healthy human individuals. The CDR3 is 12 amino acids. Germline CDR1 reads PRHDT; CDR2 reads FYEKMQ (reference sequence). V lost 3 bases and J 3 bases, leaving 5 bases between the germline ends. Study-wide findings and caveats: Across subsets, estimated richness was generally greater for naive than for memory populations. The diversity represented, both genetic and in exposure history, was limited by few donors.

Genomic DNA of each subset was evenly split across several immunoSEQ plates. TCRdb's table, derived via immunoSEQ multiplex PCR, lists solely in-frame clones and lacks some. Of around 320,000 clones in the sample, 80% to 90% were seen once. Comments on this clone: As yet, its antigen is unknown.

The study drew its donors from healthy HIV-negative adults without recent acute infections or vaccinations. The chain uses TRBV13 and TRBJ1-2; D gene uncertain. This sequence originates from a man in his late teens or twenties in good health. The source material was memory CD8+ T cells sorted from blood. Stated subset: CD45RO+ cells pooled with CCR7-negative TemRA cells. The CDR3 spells CASSLGDYGYTF. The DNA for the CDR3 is TGTGCCAGCAGCTTGGGAGACTATGGCTACACCTTC.